Listed below are T cell receptor beta chains from one sample, sequenced in a study of blood T cells in healthy people across ages. TCRdb ran MiXCR on the 5' RACE reads and lists one entry per CDR3 protein. Of around 1.5 million distinct CDR3 sequences listed, about 35% are singletons. Sequenced input: blood. These receptors all come from a woman in her twenties or thirties in good health. Each CDR3 is given with its conserved first and last residue. The D gene is left open where the match is weak. Where a row states a size, it is once, few, many or the class of an expanded clone; other rows omit it.

v_call: TRBV7-9
d_call: NA
clone_size: NA
j_call: TRBJ1-1
cdr3_aa: CASSATGVNTEAFF
cdr3_nt: TGTGCCAGCAGCGCGACAGGAGTGAACACTGAAGCTTTCTTT

v_call: TRBV6-1
d_call: TRBD1
clone_size: NA
j_call: TRBJ2-5
cdr3_aa: CASRDRGLEQETQYF
cdr3_nt: TGTGCCAGCAGAGACAGGGGCCTAGAGCAAGAGACCCAGTACTTC

v_call: TRBV28
d_call: TRBD2
clone_size: NA
j_call: TRBJ2-3
cdr3_aa: CASSLFSGRNADTQYF
cdr3_nt: TGTGCCAGCAGTTTATTTAGCGGGCGGAATGCAGATACGCAGTATTTT

v_call: TRBV7-9
d_call: TRBD2
clone_size: once
j_call: TRBJ2-2
cdr3_aa: CASSLGASGIYTGELFF
cdr3_nt: TGTGCCAGCAGCTTAGGTGCTAGCGGGATATACACCGGGGAGCTGTTTTTT

v_call: TRBV27
d_call: NA
clone_size: NA
j_call: TRBJ1-1
cdr3_aa: CASSSPLRNTEAFF
cdr3_nt: TGTGCCAGCAGTTCCCCCCTACGGAACACTGAAGCTTTCTTT

v_call: TRBV3-1
d_call: NA
clone_size: NA
j_call: TRBJ1-1
cdr3_aa: CASSQTGSEAFF
cdr3_nt: TGTGCCAGCAGCCAAACAGGAAGTGAAGCTTTCTTT

v_call: TRBV5-1
d_call: TRBD2
clone_size: NA
j_call: TRBJ2-5
cdr3_aa: CASSLIPAGEKETQYF
cdr3_nt: TGCGCCAGCAGCTTGATCCCAGCGGGGGAGAAAGAGACCCAGTACTTC

v_call: TRBV5-1
d_call: NA
clone_size: few
j_call: TRBJ2-1
cdr3_aa: CASSLGGRPSSDEQFF
cdr3_nt: TGCGCCAGCAGCTTAGGGGGGCGACCGAGCAGCGATGAGCAGTTCTTC

v_call: TRBV5-1
d_call: NA
clone_size: few
j_call: TRBJ1-2
cdr3_aa: CASSEGLGGNYGYTF
cdr3_nt: TGCGCCAGCAGCGAGGGACTCGGGGGGAACTATGGCTACACCTTC

v_call: TRBV20-1
d_call: TRBD2
clone_size: NA
j_call: TRBJ2-5
cdr3_aa: CSARRAGGSRETQYF
cdr3_nt: TGCAGTGCTCGTCGAGCGGGAGGGTCGAGGGAGACCCAGTACTTC

v_call: TRBV6-2/TRBV6-3
d_call: TRBD2
clone_size: NA
j_call: TRBJ2-1
cdr3_aa: CASSYFGGGYNEQFF
cdr3_nt: TGTGCCAGCAGTTACTTCGGGGGGGGTTACAATGAGCAGTTCTTC

v_call: TRBV29-1
d_call: NA
clone_size: many
j_call: TRBJ2-1
cdr3_aa: CSVSSYNEQFF
cdr3_nt: TGCAGCGTTTCGTCCTACAATGAGCAGTTCTTC

v_call: TRBV7-3
d_call: NA
clone_size: many
j_call: TRBJ2-1
cdr3_aa: CASSLTGQSRSYEQFF
cdr3_nt: TGTGCCAGCAGCTTAACGGGCCAGTCTCGGTCTTATGAGCAGTTCTTC

v_call: TRBV11-1
d_call: TRBD2
clone_size: NA
j_call: TRBJ2-7
cdr3_aa: CASSKGLAGYYNEQYF
cdr3_nt: TGTGCCAGCAGTAAGGGACTAGCGGGATATTACAATGAGCAGTACTTC

v_call: TRBV6-1
d_call: NA
clone_size: NA
j_call: TRBJ2-3
cdr3_aa: CASSEALRRTGTDTQYF
cdr3_nt: TGTGCCAGCAGTGAAGCTCTTCGGCGGACGGGAACAGATACGCAGTATTTT

v_call: TRBV29-1
d_call: NA
clone_size: many
j_call: TRBJ2-3
cdr3_aa: CSPSGVNTDTQYF
cdr3_nt: TGCAGCCCCTCCGGGGTCAACACAGATACGCAGTATTTT

v_call: TRBV20-1
d_call: TRBD2
clone_size: once
j_call: TRBJ2-3
cdr3_aa: CSAGGRGRPDTQYF
cdr3_nt: TGCAGTGCTGGAGGGCGCGGGAGGCCAGATACGCAGTATTTT

v_call: TRBV10-3
d_call: NA
clone_size: NA
j_call: TRBJ2-7
cdr3_aa: CAISEDNYQAYEQYF
cdr3_nt: TGTGCCATCAGTGAGGATAATTACCAAGCCTACGAGCAGTACTTC

v_call: TRBV20-1
d_call: NA
clone_size: few
j_call: TRBJ2-1
cdr3_aa: CSARRGPNEQFF
cdr3_nt: TGCAGTGCTAGGAGGGGCCCGAATGAGCAGTTCTTC

v_call: TRBV5-1
d_call: NA
clone_size: NA
j_call: TRBJ1-4
cdr3_aa: CASRPDGNEKLFF
cdr3_nt: TGCGCCAGCAGACCGGACGGAAATGAAAAACTGTTTTTT

v_call: TRBV5-1
d_call: NA
clone_size: few
j_call: TRBJ2-7
cdr3_aa: CASSLLAATGEQYF
cdr3_nt: TGCGCCAGCAGCTTGTTAGCAGCTACCGGGGAGCAGTACTTC

v_call: TRBV9
d_call: NA
clone_size: NA
j_call: TRBJ1-1
cdr3_aa: CASSVGGEMNTEAFF
cdr3_nt: TGTGCCAGCAGCGTAGGGGGGGAGATGAACACTGAAGCTTTCTTT

v_call: TRBV5-1
d_call: NA
clone_size: few
j_call: TRBJ2-7
cdr3_aa: CASSANRQTVSYEQYF
cdr3_nt: TGCGCCAGCAGCGCCAACCGGCAGACAGTCTCCTACGAGCAGTACTTC

v_call: TRBV7-3
d_call: NA
clone_size: once
j_call: TRBJ2-1
cdr3_aa: CASSPHAYNEQFF
cdr3_nt: TGTGCCAGCAGCCCCCACGCCTACAATGAGCAGTTCTTC

v_call: TRBV25-1
d_call: NA
clone_size: NA
j_call: TRBJ1-6
cdr3_aa: CASRTGVNNSPLHF
cdr3_nt: TGTGCCAGCAGAACCGGTGTGAATAATTCACCCCTCCACTTT

v_call: TRBV5-1
d_call: NA
clone_size: NA
j_call: TRBJ2-1
cdr3_aa: CASSLVVGGWRDSYNEQFF
cdr3_nt: TGCGCCAGCAGCTTGGTGGTAGGTGGTTGGCGGGACTCCTACAATGAGCAGTTCTTC

v_call: TRBV7-2
d_call: NA
clone_size: NA
j_call: TRBJ2-2
cdr3_aa: CASSLTRITGELFF
cdr3_nt: TGTGCCAGCAGCTTAACAAGGATCACCGGGGAGCTGTTTTTT

v_call: TRBV20-1
d_call: TRBD2
clone_size: NA
j_call: TRBJ2-3
cdr3_aa: CSAFGTSGGLGTDTQYF
cdr3_nt: TGCAGTGCCTTCGGGACTAGCGGAGGTTTGGGCACAGATACGCAGTATTTT

v_call: TRBV20-1
d_call: NA
clone_size: few
j_call: TRBJ2-5
cdr3_aa: CSASGPLQETQYF
cdr3_nt: TGCAGTGCTAGCGGGCCTCTCCAAGAGACCCAGTACTTC

v_call: TRBV3-1
d_call: NA
clone_size: few
j_call: TRBJ2-3
cdr3_aa: CASSQQLNRGTDTQYF
cdr3_nt: TGTGCCAGCAGCCAGCAGCTCAACAGGGGCACAGATACGCAGTATTTT

v_call: TRBV30
d_call: NA
clone_size: NA
j_call: TRBJ2-7
cdr3_aa: CAWTSGEYEQYF
cdr3_nt: TGTGCCTGGACTTCCGGGGAATACGAGCAGTACTTC

v_call: TRBV20-1
d_call: TRBD2
clone_size: NA
j_call: TRBJ2-1
cdr3_aa: CSARDSELAGGLYNEQFF
cdr3_nt: TGCAGCGCTAGAGACTCGGAGCTAGCGGGGGGGCTTTACAATGAGCAGTTCTTC

v_call: TRBV6-6
d_call: TRBD1
clone_size: few
j_call: TRBJ2-7
cdr3_aa: CASRGQGAFPLPFGQYF
cdr3_nt: TGTGCCAGCAGGGGACAGGGGGCTTTCCCTCTCCCCTTCGGGCAGTACTTC

v_call: TRBV29-1
d_call: NA
clone_size: NA
j_call: TRBJ2-2
cdr3_aa: CSGQQGDGELFF
cdr3_nt: TGCAGCGGTCAACAGGGCGACGGGGAGCTGTTTTTT

v_call: TRBV7-9
d_call: NA
clone_size: few
j_call: TRBJ2-4
cdr3_aa: CASSRDFLAKNIQYF
cdr3_nt: TGTGCCAGCAGCCGGGACTTCCTAGCCAAAAACATTCAGTACTTC

v_call: TRBV9
d_call: NA
clone_size: NA
j_call: TRBJ1-2
cdr3_aa: CASSVLSGPSGYTF
cdr3_nt: TGTGCCAGCAGCGTACTCAGTGGTCCCTCGGGCTACACCTTC

v_call: TRBV27
d_call: TRBD1
clone_size: NA
j_call: TRBJ2-5
cdr3_aa: CANAPSSPGQGGETQYF
cdr3_nt: TGTGCCAACGCCCCTAGTTCCCCGGGACAGGGAGGAGAGACCCAGTACTTC

v_call: TRBV19
d_call: NA
clone_size: few
j_call: TRBJ1-1
cdr3_aa: CASRSGTFSPGEAFF
cdr3_nt: TGTGCCAGTAGATCCGGGACATTTTCCCCCGGTGAAGCTTTCTTT

v_call: TRBV12-3/TRBV12-4
d_call: NA
clone_size: NA
j_call: TRBJ2-3
cdr3_aa: CASSWEAGSTDTQYF
cdr3_nt: TGTGCCAGCAGTTGGGAGGCCGGGAGCACAGATACGCAATATTTT

v_call: TRBV7-9
d_call: NA
clone_size: NA
j_call: TRBJ2-6
cdr3_aa: CVSSNRYSGANVLTF
cdr3_nt: TGTGTCAGCAGCAACCGGTACTCTGGGGCCAACGTCCTGACTTTC

v_call: TRBV4-1
d_call: TRBD2
clone_size: NA
j_call: TRBJ2-5
cdr3_aa: CASSQEAGVGETQYF
cdr3_nt: TGCGCCAGCAGCCAAGAGGCGGGAGTAGGAGAGACCCAGTACTTC

v_call: TRBV5-1
d_call: NA
clone_size: few
j_call: TRBJ2-3
cdr3_aa: CASTARLSTDTQYF
cdr3_nt: TGCGCCAGCACTGCTCGACTAAGCACAGATACGCAGTATTTT

v_call: TRBV10-3
d_call: NA
clone_size: few
j_call: TRBJ2-5
cdr3_aa: CAISESLAQETQYF
cdr3_nt: TGTGCCATCAGTGAGTCCCTCGCCCAAGAGACCCAGTACTTC

v_call: TRBV7-3
d_call: NA
clone_size: many
j_call: TRBJ2-1
cdr3_aa: CASSLVHSENNEQFF
cdr3_nt: TGTGCCAGCAGCTTAGTACACAGCGAAAACAATGAGCAGTTCTTC

v_call: TRBV25-1
d_call: NA
clone_size: NA
j_call: TRBJ1-6
cdr3_aa: CASRQVDNSPLHF
cdr3_nt: TGTGCCAGCAGACAAGTAGATAATTCACCCCTCCACTTT

v_call: TRBV20-1
d_call: TRBD2
clone_size: few
j_call: TRBJ2-5
cdr3_aa: CSATPSGIGKETQYF
cdr3_nt: TGCAGTGCTACTCCTAGCGGGATTGGGAAAGAGACCCAGTACTTC

v_call: TRBV6-1
d_call: NA
clone_size: few
j_call: TRBJ2-7
cdr3_aa: CASREKGYEQYF
cdr3_nt: TGTGCCAGCAGGGAAAAGGGCTACGAGCAGTACTTC

v_call: TRBV5-1
d_call: NA
clone_size: NA
j_call: TRBJ1-6
cdr3_aa: CASSPAISDSPLHF
cdr3_nt: TGCGCCAGCAGCCCTGCTATTTCCGATTCACCCCTCCACTTT

v_call: TRBV5-8
d_call: NA
clone_size: NA
j_call: TRBJ1-2
cdr3_aa: CASSLVALNYGYTF
cdr3_nt: TGTGCCAGCAGCTTGGTAGCGTTGAACTATGGCTACACCTTC

v_call: TRBV6-2/TRBV6-3
d_call: TRBD1
clone_size: once
j_call: TRBJ2-3
cdr3_aa: CASGPGTGRTDTQYF
cdr3_nt: TGTGCCAGCGGTCCCGGGACAGGGAGGACAGATACGCAGTATTTT